Shown below are 25 T cell receptor beta chains from a single sample sequenced in a study of sequential checkpoint blockade in melanoma. Treatment denoted: randomized to nivolumab then ipilimumab (arm A) or the reverse (arm B). Method: immunoSEQ multiplex PCR; TCRdb's copy keeps in-frame clones and lacks some. The data hold 2,600 or so clones, with more than 20% observed a single time. The sequences come from tumor tissue (inferred from file names), collected from a patient given nivolumab and ipilimumab in sequence. Receptors originate from a human donor with melanoma.

This clone was counted between two and nine times. CDR3 in amino acids: CAISESSPDSFSYEQYF. CDR3 DNA: TGTGCCATCAGTGAGTCTTCGCCGGACAGTTTCTCCTACGAGCAGTACTTC. This rearrangement joins TRBV10-3 to TRBJ2-7, with D possibly being TRBD1 (6 bases). CDR3 size: 17 residues. Deletions cut 0 bases from V and 0 bases from J, with 15 bases between. Germline V gene lookup returns CDR1 ENHRY and CDR2 SYGVKD.

CDR3 sequence: CASSLVTDYGYTF. The CDR3 region has the DNA TGTGCCAGCAGTTTAGTCACAGACTATGGCTACACCTTC. The V gene is TRBV28, the J gene TRBJ1-2; no firm D call. The CDR3 has 13 residues. The V gene's germline CDR1 is MDHEN and CDR2 SYDVKM. V was cut by 2 bases and J by 3 bases, with 7 bases left in between.

By share of the sample, this clone is medium-sized. The rearrangement uses TRBV28 and TRBJ1-3; no clear D gene. The V gene lost 3 bases and the J gene lost 1 base, with 19 bases spanning the gap. Germline CDR1 reads MDHEN; CDR2 reads SYDVKM. CDR3 length equals 18 residues. In DNA form, the CDR3 reads TGTGCCAGCAGTTTGGGCCCGAGTGGAGGAAGATCTGGAAACACCATATATTTT. It yields the protein CASSLGPSGGRSGNTIYF.

The chain employs TRBV6-8 and TRBJ1-3; 9 nucleotides agree with TRBD1. V lost 5 bases and J lost 7; bases outside the gene matches: 6. Looked up from germline, CDR1 is MNHGY and CDR2 is SAAAGT. This CDR3 region has 14 residues. CDR3 in DNA: TGTGCCAGCAGTACAACAGGGGGCGCGAACACCATATATTTT. It is translated as CASSTTGGANTIYF.

This clone was observed once. The chain couples TRBV25-1 to TRBJ2-1, with 14 bases matching TRBD2. The CDR3 runs to 17 residues. V lost 6 bases, J lost 9 bases, and 13 bases stayed unmatched. CDR1 and CDR2 from the germline V gene are MGHDK and SYGVNS. In DNA form, the CDR3 reads TGTGCCAGCAGGGAACCCGGGACTAGCGGGAGTAGCGGTGAGCAGTTCTTC. Its translation: CASREPGTSGSSGEQFF.

The rearrangement joins TRBV6-8 to TRBJ2-1; a possible D gene is TRBD2 (5 bases). The V and J ends lost 10 bases and 5 bases respectively, with 21 bases between them. Germline CDR1 MNHGY, CDR2 SAAAGT. The CDR3 sequence is 15 residues long. DNA of the CDR3: TGTGCCATCAAGGGTACCAGCGGAAGAGACAATGAGCAGTTCTTC. Translation: CAIKGTSGRDNEQFF.

By share, this clone counts as medium-sized (0.01 to 0.1%). V is TRBV12-5 and J is TRBJ2-1, with a weak D call TRBD1 (6 bases). The CDR3 length is 15 residues. Germline CDR1 and CDR2: LGHNT and FRNRAP. The CDR3 reads CASTLGGVYYNEQFF. The DNA of the CDR3 is TGTGCCAGCACCTTAGGGGGTGTGTACTACAATGAGCAGTTCTTC.

This clone is medium-sized in the sample. The chain recombines TRBV11-3 with TRBJ1-1; D is undetermined. The germline V gene has CDR1 SGHNT and CDR2 YENEEA. The CDR3 is 14 residues long. V was shortened by 3 bases and J by 2 bases, with 10 bases between the two germline ends. CDR3 nucleotides: TGTGCCAGCAGCTTGCGGGGTTATAACACTGAAGCTTTCTTT. Amino acid sequence: CASSLRGYNTEAFF.

This clone has more than one count but fewer than ten. The chain couples TRBV11-3 to TRBJ1-1, with D unclear. This CDR3 is built from 14 residues. The V gene lost 1 base and the J gene lost 1 base, with 7 bases spanning the gap. Germline V gene sequence: CDR1 SGHNT, CDR2 YENEEA. CDR3 region: CASSLVGGNTEAFF. The CDR3 DNA is TGTGCCAGCAGCTTAGTAGGCGGGAACACTGAAGCTTTCTTT.

The chain couples TRBV6-8 to TRBJ1-6, with 11 bases matching TRBD1. After removal of 10 bases from V and 8 bases from J, the junction contained 10 bases not matched to a gene. Looked up from germline, CDR1 is MNHGY and CDR2 is SAAAGT. The CDR3 sequence is 15 residues long. CDR3 sequence (DNA): TGTGCCATCAAGGGTGGGACAGGGGGAGATTCACCCCTCCACTTT. As protein: CAIKGGTGGDSPLHF.

The chain is built from TRBV19 and TRBJ1-2, with D perhaps TRBD1 (6 bases). Germline V gives CDR1 LNHDA, CDR2 SQIVND (reference sequence). Trimming left V 6 bases short and J 7 bases short, with 18 bases between. The CDR3 has 14 amino acids. The CDR3 protein is CASRKDSPGLGYTF. In nucleotides, the CDR3 is TGTGCCAGTAGGAAGGACAGTCCGGGGCTTGGCTACACCTTC.

This clone was observed a handful of times. The V and J genes are TRBV5-1 and TRBJ2-2; 10 positions agree with TRBD2. This CDR3 contains 17 residues. The V gene end was trimmed by 0 bases and the J gene end by 7 bases; junction bases not matched to a gene: 9. From germline, CDR1 is SGHRS and CDR2 YFSETQ. This CDR3 is CASSLGLAGVGHGELFF. CDR3 nucleotide sequence: TGCGCCAGCAGCTTGGGTCTAGCGGGAGTTGGTCACGGGGAGCTGTTTTTT.

The chain joins TRBV6-8 to TRBJ1-2; TRBD1 agrees at 12 bases. After removal of 4 bases from V and 3 bases from J, the junction contained 6 bases not matched to a gene. The CDR3 is 16 residues long. Germline CDR1 reads MNHGY; CDR2 reads SAAAGT. DNA of the CDR3: TGTGCCAGCAGTTCCCGGGACAGGGGGCTTGACTATGGCTACACCTTC. Translated: CASSSRDRGLDYGYTF.

This clone was observed a single time. This chain joins TRBV29-1 and TRBJ2-1; 10 positions match TRBD2. The CDR3 is 16 amino acids. With V trimmed by 5 bases and J by 7 bases, 14 bases remained unmatched. Germline V CDR1 and CDR2: SQVTM, ANQGSEA. The CDR3 DNA sequence: TGCAGCGTTTCGTCCAAGCGGGAGGGCCAGTCGAATGAGCAGTTCTTC. Translating gives CSVSSKREGQSNEQFF.

The genes are TRBV6-8 and TRBJ2-3, with D tentatively TRBD2 (5 bases). Looked up from germline, CDR1 is MNHGY and CDR2 is SAAAGT. The CDR3 runs to 14 residues. Between the trimmed V and J ends, which lost 8 bases and 0 bases, there was a span of 12 bases. As DNA, the CDR3 is TGTGCCAGCGTACGAGGGCTCAGCACAGATACGCAGTATTTT. It yields the protein CASVRGLSTDTQYF.

This clone has just a few counts. V is TRBV6-8 and J is TRBJ1-5, with 11 bases matching TRBD1. The CDR3 loop spans 17 amino acids. Per germline, CDR1 MNHGY and CDR2 SAAAGT. V gave up 4 bases and J gave up 1 base; unmatched junction bases: 6. Here the CDR3 reads CASSSRTGGWSNQPQHF. For the CDR3, the DNA is TGTGCCAGCAGTTCTCGGACAGGGGGCTGGAGCAATCAGCCCCAGCATTTT.

This clone has a handful of counts. J is TRBJ1-2 and V is TRBV6-8; TRBD1 agrees at 7 bases. Germline CDR1 is MNHGY and CDR2 is SAAAGT. The CDR3 consists of 12 residues. J gave up 7 bases and V 5 bases, and 4 bases lay outside the gene matches. CDR3 sequence (DNA): TGTGCCAGCAGTGACAGGGTGGGTGGCTACACCTTC. Protein product: CASSDRVGGYTF.

This clone was seen once. The chain couples TRBV18 to TRBJ2-7; a possible D gene is TRBD2 (6 bases). This CDR3 region has 17 residues. The germline gives CDR1 KGHSH, CDR2 LQKENI. V was shortened by 0 bases and J by 6 bases, with 21 bases between the two germline ends. The CDR3 DNA reads TGTGCCAGCTCACCACCGAATTCTGGAGGGGCTCCGGGCGAGCAGTACTTC. It specifies CASSPPNSGGAPGEQYF.

This clone has just a few counts. The J gene is TRBJ1-1, the V gene TRBV28, with D maybe TRBD1 (6 bases). Germline values: CDR1 MDHEN, CDR2 SYDVKM. This CDR3 has 12 amino acids. Trimming pared 7 bases from V and 7 bases from J, leaving 13 bases between. As DNA, the CDR3 is TGTGCCAGCACCGAAGGACAGCTTGAAGCTTTCTTT. It codes for CASTEGQLEAFF. Full variable domain (rest looked up from reference TRBV28 and TRBJ1-1): DVKVTQSSRYLVKRTGEKVFLECVQDMDHENMFWYRQDPGLGLRLIYFSYDVKMKEKGDIPEGYSVSREKKERFSLILESASTNQTSMYLCASTEGQLEAFFGQGTRLTVV.

The CDR3 DNA sequence: TGTGCCAGCAGCTTAACAGGGGGCACTGAAGCTTTCTTT. Translating gives CASSLTGGTEAFF. The J gene is TRBJ1-1, the V gene TRBV7-1; 8 bases are a match to TRBD1. TRBV7-1 is an ORF for which the function is uncertain. CDR3 size: 13 residues. With 4 bases clipped from V and 4 bases from J, the junction kept 2 bases outside the gene matches.

The rearrangement joins TRBV28 to TRBJ1-1; no reliable D call. CDR1 and CDR2 (germline): MDHEN, SYDVKM. This CDR3 comprises 14 residues. V gave up 3 bases and J gave up 4 bases, with 12 bases separating them. In nucleotides, the CDR3 is TGTGCCAGCAGTTTGGGGTGGGCCACCACTGAAGCTTTCTTT. This translates into CASSLGWATTEAFF. Drawing the rest from reference TRBV28 and TRBJ1-1, the complete variable domain is DVKVTQSSRYLVKRTGEKVFLECVQDMDHENMFWYRQDPGLGLRLIYFSYDVKMKEKGDIPEGYSVSREKKERFSLILESASTNQTSMYLCASSLGWATTEAFFGQGTRLTVV.

This clone has only a few counts. V usage is TRBV28 and J usage is TRBJ1-1; a weak D match, TRBD1 (5 bases). The CDR3 covers 13 residues. Trimming removed 4 bases from V and 5 bases from J, with 11 bases in between. The germline gives CDR1 MDHEN, CDR2 SYDVKM. This chain's CDR3 is CASSSGFRTEAFF. CDR3 nucleotide sequence: TGTGCCAGCAGTTCAGGGTTTCGGACTGAAGCTTTCTTT. The variable domain in full, with the rest retrieved from reference TRBV28 and TRBJ1-1, is DVKVTQSSRYLVKRTGEKVFLECVQDMDHENMFWYRQDPGLGLRLIYFSYDVKMKEKGDIPEGYSVSREKKERFSLILESASTNQTSMYLCASSSGFRTEAFFGQGTRLTVV.

This chain uses TRBV4-1 with TRBJ2-3, with unresolved D. This CDR3 contains 17 residues. V was cut by 1 base and J by 2 bases, with 16 bases left in between. CDR1 and CDR2 (germline): MGHRA, YSYEKL. CDR3 in amino acids: CASSQVMTMTPTDTQYF. The DNA of the CDR3 is TGCGCCAGCAGCCAAGTCATGACGATGACACCCACAGATACGCAGTATTTT.

The chain employs TRBV19 and TRBJ1-5; no clear D. V lost 2 bases, J lost 7 bases, and 18 bases lay in between. Germline V gives CDR1 LNHDA, CDR2 SQIVND (reference sequence). The CDR3 is 16 amino acids. The CDR3 reads CASSISPGSVEQPQHF. In DNA form, the CDR3 reads TGTGCCAGTAGTATATCCCCGGGATCAGTTGAGCAGCCCCAGCATTTT.

This clone has more than one count but fewer than ten. This rearrangement joins TRBV10-3 to TRBJ2-5; 9 positions agree with TRBD2. The ends lost 0 bases at V and 4 bases at J; junction bases unmatched: 6. The CDR3 runs 16 residues. Germline values: CDR1 ENHRY, CDR2 SYGVKD. CDR3 in amino acids: CAISESAGGTRETQYF. In nucleotides, the CDR3 is TGTGCCATCAGTGAGTCTGCGGGAGGGACGCGAGAGACCCAGTACTTC.